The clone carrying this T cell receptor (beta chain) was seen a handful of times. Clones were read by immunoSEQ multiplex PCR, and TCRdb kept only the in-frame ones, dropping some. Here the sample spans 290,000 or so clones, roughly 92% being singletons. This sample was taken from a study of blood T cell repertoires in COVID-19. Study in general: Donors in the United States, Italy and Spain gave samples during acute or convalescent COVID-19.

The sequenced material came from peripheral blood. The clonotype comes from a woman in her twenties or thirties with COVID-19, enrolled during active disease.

In DNA form, the CDR3 reads TGTGCCAGCAGTTCCCAGGGGACGGGAAACACCATATATTTT. This encodes CASSSQGTGNTIYF. V gene TRBV28 combines with J gene TRBJ1-3, with D perhaps TRBD1 (6 bases). There are 14 residues in the CDR3. V lost 4 bases and J 4 bases, leaving 11 bases between the germline ends. Germline V CDR1 and CDR2: MDHEN, SYDVKM.